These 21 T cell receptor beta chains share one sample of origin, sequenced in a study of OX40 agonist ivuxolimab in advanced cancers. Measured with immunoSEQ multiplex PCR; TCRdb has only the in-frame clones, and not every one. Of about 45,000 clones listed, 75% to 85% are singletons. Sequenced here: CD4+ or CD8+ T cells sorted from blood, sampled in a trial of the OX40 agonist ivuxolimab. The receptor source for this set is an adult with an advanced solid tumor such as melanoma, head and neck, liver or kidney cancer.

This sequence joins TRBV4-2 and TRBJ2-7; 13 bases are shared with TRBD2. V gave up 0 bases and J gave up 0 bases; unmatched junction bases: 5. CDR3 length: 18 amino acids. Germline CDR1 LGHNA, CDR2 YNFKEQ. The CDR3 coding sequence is TGTGCCAGCAGCCAAGACCCGGGACTAGCGGGGCACTCCTACGAGCAGTACTTC. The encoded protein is CASSQDPGLAGHSYEQYF.

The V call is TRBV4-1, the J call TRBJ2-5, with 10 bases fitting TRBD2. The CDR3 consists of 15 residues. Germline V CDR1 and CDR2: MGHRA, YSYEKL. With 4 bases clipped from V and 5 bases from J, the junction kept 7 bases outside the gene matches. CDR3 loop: CASSLAAGGGETQYF. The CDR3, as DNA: TGCGCCAGCAGCCTCGCAGCGGGAGGGGGGGAGACCCAGTACTTC.

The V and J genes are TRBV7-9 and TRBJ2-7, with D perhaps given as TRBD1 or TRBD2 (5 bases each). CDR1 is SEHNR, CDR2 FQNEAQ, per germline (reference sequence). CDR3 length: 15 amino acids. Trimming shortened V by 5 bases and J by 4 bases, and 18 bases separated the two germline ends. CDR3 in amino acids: CASSHSGTDGYEQYF. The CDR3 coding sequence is TGTGCCAGCAGCCATTCCGGGACCGACGGATACGAGCAGTACTTC.

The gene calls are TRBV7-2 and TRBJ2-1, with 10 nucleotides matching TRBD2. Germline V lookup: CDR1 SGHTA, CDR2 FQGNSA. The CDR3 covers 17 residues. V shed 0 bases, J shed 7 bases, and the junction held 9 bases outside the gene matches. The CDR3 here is CASSLARSGRAGNEQFF. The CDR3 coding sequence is TGTGCCAGCAGCTTAGCGCGGAGCGGGAGGGCGGGGAATGAGCAGTTCTTC.

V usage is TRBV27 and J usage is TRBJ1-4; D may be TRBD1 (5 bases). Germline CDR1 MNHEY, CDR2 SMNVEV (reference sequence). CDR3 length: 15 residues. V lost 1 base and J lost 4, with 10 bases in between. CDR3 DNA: TGTGCCAGCAGTTTATGGGGCCAGATTAATGAAAAACTGTTTTTT. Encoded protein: CASSLWGQINEKLFF.

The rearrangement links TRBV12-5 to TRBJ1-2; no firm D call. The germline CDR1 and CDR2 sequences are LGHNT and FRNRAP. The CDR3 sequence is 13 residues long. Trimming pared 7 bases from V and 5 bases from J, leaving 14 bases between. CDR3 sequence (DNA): TGTGCTAGTGCGCCTGGGAAAGGGTATGGCTACACCTTC. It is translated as CASAPGKGYGYTF.

The CDR3 region is CASRGQGRTDTQYF. The CDR3 nucleotides read TGTGCCAGCAGGGGACAGGGGCGCACAGATACGCAGTATTTT. The chain employs TRBV2 and TRBJ2-3; 10 bases agree with TRBD1. Germline-derived CDR1 and CDR2 are SNHLY and FYNNEI. The trim removed 6 bases at V and 1 base at J, leaving 1 base unmatched. The CDR3 totals 14 residues.

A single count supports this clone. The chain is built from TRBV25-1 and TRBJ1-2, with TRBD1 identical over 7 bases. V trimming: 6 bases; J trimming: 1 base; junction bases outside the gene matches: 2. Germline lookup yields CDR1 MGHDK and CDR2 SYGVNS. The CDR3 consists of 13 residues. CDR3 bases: TGTGCCAGCAGCTACAGGGGTAACTATGGCTACACCTTC. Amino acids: CASSYRGNYGYTF.

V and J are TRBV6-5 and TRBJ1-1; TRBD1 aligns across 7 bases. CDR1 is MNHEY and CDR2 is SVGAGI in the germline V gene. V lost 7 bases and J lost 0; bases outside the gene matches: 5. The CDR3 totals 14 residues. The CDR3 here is CASKGDRLNTEAFF. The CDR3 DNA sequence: TGTGCCAGCAAGGGGGACAGACTGAACACTGAAGCTTTCTTT.

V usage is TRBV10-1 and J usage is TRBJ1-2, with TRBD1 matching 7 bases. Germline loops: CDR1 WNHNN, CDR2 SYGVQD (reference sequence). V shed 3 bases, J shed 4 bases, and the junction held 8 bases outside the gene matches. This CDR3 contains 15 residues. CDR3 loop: CASSDPRTGVYGYTF. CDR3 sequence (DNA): TGCGCCAGCAGTGACCCGAGGACAGGAGTCTATGGCTACACCTTC.

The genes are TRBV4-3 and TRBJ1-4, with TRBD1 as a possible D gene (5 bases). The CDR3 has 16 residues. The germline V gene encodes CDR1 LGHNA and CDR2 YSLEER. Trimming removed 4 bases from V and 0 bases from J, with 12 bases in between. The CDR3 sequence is CASSRHQGATNEKLFF. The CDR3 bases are TGCGCCAGCAGCCGTCATCAGGGTGCAACTAATGAAAAACTGTTTTTT.

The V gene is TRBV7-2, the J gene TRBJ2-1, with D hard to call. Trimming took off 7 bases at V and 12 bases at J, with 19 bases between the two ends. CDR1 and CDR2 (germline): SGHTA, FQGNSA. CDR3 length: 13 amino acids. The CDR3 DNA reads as TGTGCCAGCACCCACCACTGGAAACCGGGGCAGTTCTTC. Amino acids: CASTHHWKPGQFF. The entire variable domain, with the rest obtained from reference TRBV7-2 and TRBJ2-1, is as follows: GAGVSQSPSNKVTEKGKDVELRCDPISGHTALYWYRQSLGQGLEFLIYFQGNSAPDKSGLPSDRFSAERTGGSVSTLTIQRTQQEDSAVYLCASTHHWKPGQFFGPGTRLTVL.

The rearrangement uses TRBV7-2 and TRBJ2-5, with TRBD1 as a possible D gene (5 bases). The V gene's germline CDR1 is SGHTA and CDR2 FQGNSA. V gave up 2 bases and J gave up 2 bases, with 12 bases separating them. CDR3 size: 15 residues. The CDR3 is CASSLLWGQQETQYF. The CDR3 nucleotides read TGTGCCAGCAGCTTATTATGGGGCCAACAAGAGACCCAGTACTTC.

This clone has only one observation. CDR3 bases: TGTGCCAGCAGCGTCCCCCGCTCACAGGGGAGCTCTGGGGCCAACGTCCTGACTTTC. Amino acids: CASSVPRSQGSSGANVLTF. The V gene is TRBV9, the J gene TRBJ2-6; TRBD1 matches 7 bases. The CDR3 totals 19 residues. Unmatched junction bases numbered 11, after V lost 2 bases and J lost 0 bases. Germline CDR1 and CDR2: SGDLS and YYNGEE.

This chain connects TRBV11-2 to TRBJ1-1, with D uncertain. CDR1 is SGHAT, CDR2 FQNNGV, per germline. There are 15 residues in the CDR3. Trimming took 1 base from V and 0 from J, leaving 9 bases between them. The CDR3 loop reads CASSLVATMNTEAFF. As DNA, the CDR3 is TGTGCCAGCAGCTTAGTGGCAACTATGAACACTGAAGCTTTCTTT.

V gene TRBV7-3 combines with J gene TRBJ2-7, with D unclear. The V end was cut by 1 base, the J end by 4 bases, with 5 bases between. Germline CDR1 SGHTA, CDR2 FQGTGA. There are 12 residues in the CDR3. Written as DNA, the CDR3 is TGTGCCAGCAGCTTAAGCGGTTACGAGCAGTACTTC. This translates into CASSLSGYEQYF.

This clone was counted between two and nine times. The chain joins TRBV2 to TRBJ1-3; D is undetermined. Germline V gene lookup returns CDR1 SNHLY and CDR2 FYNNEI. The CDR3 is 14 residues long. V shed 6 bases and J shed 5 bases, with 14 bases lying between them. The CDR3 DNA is TGTGCCAGCAGCCGGGGATCTACCAGAAACACCATATATTTT. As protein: CASSRGSTRNTIYF.

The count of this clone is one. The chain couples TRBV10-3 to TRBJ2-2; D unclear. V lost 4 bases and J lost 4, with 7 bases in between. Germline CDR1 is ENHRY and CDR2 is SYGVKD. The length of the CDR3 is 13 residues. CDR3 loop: CAISGAPTGELFF. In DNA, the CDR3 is TGTGCCATCAGTGGGGCTCCCACCGGGGAGCTGTTTTTT.

As DNA, the CDR3 is TGTGCCAGCAGCTCCGGACAGGAGTACGAGCAGTACTTC. Protein product: CASSSGQEYEQYF. V gene TRBV7-2 combines with J gene TRBJ2-7, with 7 bases aligning to TRBD1. CDR1 and CDR2 (germline): SGHTA, FQGNSA. The CDR3 consists of 13 residues. V gave up 4 bases and J gave up 4 bases; unmatched junction bases: 4.

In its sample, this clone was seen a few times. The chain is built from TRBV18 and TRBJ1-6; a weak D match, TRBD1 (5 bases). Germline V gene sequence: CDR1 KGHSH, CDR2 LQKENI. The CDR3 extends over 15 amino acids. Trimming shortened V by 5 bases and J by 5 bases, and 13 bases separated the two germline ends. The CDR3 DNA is TGTGCCAGCTCAACAAGGACACTGAATAATTCACCCCTCCACTTT. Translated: CASSTRTLNNSPLHF.

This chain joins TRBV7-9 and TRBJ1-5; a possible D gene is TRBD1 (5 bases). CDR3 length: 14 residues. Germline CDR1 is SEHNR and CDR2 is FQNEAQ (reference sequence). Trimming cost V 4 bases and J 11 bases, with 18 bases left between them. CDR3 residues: CASSSFFGEGTQHF. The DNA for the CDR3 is TGTGCCAGCAGCTCGTTCTTCGGGGAGGGGACCCAGCATTTT.